This T cell receptor (beta chain) was obtained from a study of shared clonotypes between healthy human individuals. Study at large: CD4 naive and memory got three plates each, CD8 naive two, CD8 memory one.

Concerning this clone itself: Its specificity is unknown.

Profiled with immunoSEQ multiplex PCR; TCRdb holds only in-frame clones, not every one. In the table there are millions of clones, over 85% of which are singletons. Germline V gene data show CDR1 as SNHLY and CDR2 as FYNNEI. V was trimmed by 6 bases and J by 1 base, leaving 15 bases between them. The CDR3 is 15 residues long. Broader study findings: What naive subsets generally showed was a larger estimated richness than memory subsets showed.

The source is a man younger than 35 in good health. Sequencing was carried out using naive CD4+ T cells sorted from blood. Subset indicated: CD45RA+ positively selected. The chain combines TRBV2 with TRBJ1-1; D remains unclear. CDR3 sequence reads: CASRIGEGGNTEAFF. CDR3 DNA sequence: TGTGCCAGCAGAATTGGGGAAGGCGGGAACACTGAAGCTTTCTTT. The whole variable domain, remainder taken from reference TRBV2 and TRBJ1-1, is EPEVTQTPSHQVTQMGQEVILRCVPISNHLYFYWYRQILGQKVEFLVSFYNNEISEKSEIFDDQFSVERPDGSNFTLKIRSTKLEDSAMYFCASRIGEGGNTEAFFGQGTRLTVV.